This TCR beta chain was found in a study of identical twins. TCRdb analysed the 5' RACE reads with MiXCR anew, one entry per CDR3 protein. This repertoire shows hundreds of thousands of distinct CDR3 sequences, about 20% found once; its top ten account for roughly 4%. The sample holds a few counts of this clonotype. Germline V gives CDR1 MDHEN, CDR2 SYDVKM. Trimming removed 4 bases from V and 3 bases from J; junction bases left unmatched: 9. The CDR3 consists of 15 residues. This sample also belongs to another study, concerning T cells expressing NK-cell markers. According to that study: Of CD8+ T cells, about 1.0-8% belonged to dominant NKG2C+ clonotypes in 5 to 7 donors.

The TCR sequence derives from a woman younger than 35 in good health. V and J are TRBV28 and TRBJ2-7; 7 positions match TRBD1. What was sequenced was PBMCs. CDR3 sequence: CASSSRDRVSYEQYF. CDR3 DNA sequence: TGTGCCAGCAGTTCAAGAGACAGGGTAAGCTACGAGCAGTACTTC.